This T cell receptor (beta chain) emerged from a study of blood T cell repertoires in COVID-19. This clone was found a few times. Clones were sequenced by immunoSEQ multiplex PCR, and TCRdb holds only the in-frame ones, with some missing. The sample lists some 200,000 clones, 82% occurring once. The CDR3 consists of 17 residues. V was clipped by 4 bases and J by 3 bases, with 21 bases between them. Germline CDR1 reads LGHDT; CDR2 reads YNNKEL (reference sequence). The sequence derives from an older woman with acute COVID-19. This chain uses TRBV3-1 (or the pseudogene TRBV3-2) with TRBJ1-1; possibly TRBD1 for D (5 bases). Sequenced sample: PBMCs or T cells enriched from blood (not recorded which). DNA of the CDR3: TGTGCCAGCAGCCCCGGGGGTCATGAGGTTCTGGACACTGAAGCTTTCTTT. Its protein product is CASSPGGHEVLDTEAFF.